Shown below are 5 T cell receptor beta chains from a single sample sequenced in a study of beta chain features in type 1 diabetes. The authors reverse transcribed all of the isolated RNA, so sequencing captured expressed TCRB transcripts. Sequencing used immunoSEQ multiplex PCR; TCRdb keeps in-frame clones, though not all of them. The repertoire holds 350,000 or so clones, less than 20% seen once, with roughly 0.045% in the top ten. Sample: naive CD4+ T cells from blood. These receptor sequences come from a woman aged 18-29 years in good health.

The table lists this clone with a few counts. The rearrangement links TRBV7-2 to TRBJ1-3, with TRBD1 matching over 9 bases. Germline V CDR1 and CDR2: SGHTA, FQGNSA. V dropped 1 base and J dropped 0; count of bases not matched to a gene: 4. The CDR3 is 17 residues long. DNA of the CDR3: TGTGCCAGCAGCTTAGTGGGGACAGGGTCCTCTGGAAACACCATATATTTT. Its protein is CASSLVGTGSSGNTIYF.

This clone was found a few times. The rearrangement joins TRBV4-2 to TRBJ1-2, with 9 bases identical to TRBD1. The V segment lost 4 bases and the J segment 3 bases; nucleotides outside the gene matches: 3. This CDR3 comprises 14 residues. Germline V gene data show CDR1 as LGHNA and CDR2 as YNFKEQ. The CDR3 DNA follows: TGTGCCAGCAGCCCGGGACAGGGCGACTATGGCTACACCTTC. Protein sequence: CASSPGQGDYGYTF.

This clone was seen a few times. This chain uses TRBV10-3 with TRBJ1-1; D call uncertain. This CDR3 has 13 residues. Germline CDR1 ENHRY, CDR2 SYGVKD. The V end was cut by 4 bases, the J end by 0 bases, with 6 bases between. The DNA of the CDR3 is TGTGCCATCAGTGCCCAGATGAACACTGAAGCTTTCTTT. Amino acids: CAISAQMNTEAFF.

This clone occurred a few times. The genes are TRBV11-1 and TRBJ2-5, with TRBD2 matching over 13 bases. Losses at the gene ends were 4 bases for V and 5 bases for J; bases not matched to a gene: 7. The CDR3 spans 16 residues. The germline gives CDR1 SGHAT, CDR2 FQDESV (reference sequence). The CDR3 bases are TGTGCCAGCAGCTCACGGACTAGCGGGAGAACGGAGACCCAGTACTTC. This sequence encodes CASSSRTSGRTETQYF.

This clone was found a few times. The V and J genes are TRBV4-2 and TRBJ2-7, with TRBD2 matching 10 bases. The CDR3 extends over 14 amino acids. CDR1 is LGHNA and CDR2 is YNFKEQ in the germline V gene. V gave up 4 bases and J gave up 2 bases; unmatched junction bases: 2. This CDR3 reads CASSPGLAAYEQYF. In DNA form, the CDR3 reads TGTGCCAGCAGCCCCGGACTAGCGGCCTACGAGCAGTACTTC.